This is a list of T cell receptor beta chains from one sample in a study of blood T cell repertoires in COVID-19. Assay used: immunoSEQ multiplex PCR; TCRdb lists only in-frame clones, some missing. The sample lists 100,000 or so clones, about 85% occurring once. The sample was peripheral blood. These receptor sequences come from a middle-aged man with acute or convalescent COVID-19. The CDR3 runs from the conserved cysteine through the conserved F or W. A D gene is named only where the DNA matches it firmly. Clone size appears in some rows only: once, few, many, or a class for an expanded clone.

V gene: TRBV6-5
clone size: .
J gene: TRBJ1-1
D gene: .
CDR3 protein: CASSYSGRRQGSEAFF
CDR3 DNA: TGTGCCAGCAGTTACTCCGGGCGACGTCAGGGATCTGAAGCTTTCTTT

V gene: TRBV3-1/TRBV3-2
clone size: .
J gene: TRBJ1-2
D gene: .
CDR3 protein: CASSQEGGNYGYTF
CDR3 DNA: TGTGCCAGCAGCCAAGAGGGGGGGAACTATGGCTACACCTTC

V gene: TRBV9
clone size: .
J gene: TRBJ1-3
D gene: TRBD1
CDR3 protein: CASSGGGTAGNTIYF
CDR3 DNA: TGTGCCAGCAGCGGTGGCGGGACAGCAGGAAACACCATATATTTT

V gene: TRBV10-3
clone size: .
J gene: TRBJ2-5
D gene: TRBD1
CDR3 protein: CAISDPGQQETQYF
CDR3 DNA: TGTGCCATCAGTGACCCGGGACAGCAAGAGACCCAGTACTTC

V gene: TRBV6-4
clone size: .
J gene: TRBJ1-1
D gene: .
CDR3 protein: CASSVVVGGTEAFF
CDR3 DNA: TGTGCCAGCAGTGTAGTTGTCGGTGGCACTGAAGCTTTCTTT

V gene: TRBV5-1
clone size: once
J gene: TRBJ1-2
D gene: .
CDR3 protein: CASSLGQNYGYTF
CDR3 DNA: TGCGCCAGCAGCTTGGGGCAGAACTATGGCTACACCTTC

V gene: TRBV27
clone size: .
J gene: TRBJ2-1
D gene: .
CDR3 protein: CASSLGGPYNEQFF
CDR3 DNA: TGTGCCAGCAGTTTGGGGGGACCCTACAATGAGCAGTTCTTC

V gene: TRBV27
clone size: few
J gene: TRBJ1-1
D gene: .
CDR3 protein: CASSRKQGQNTEAFF
CDR3 DNA: TGTGCCAGCAGTAGAAAACAGGGCCAGAACACTGAAGCTTTCTTT

V gene: TRBV4-2
clone size: few
J gene: TRBJ1-2
D gene: TRBD1
CDR3 protein: CASSQPGQDLYGYTF
CDR3 DNA: TGTGCCAGCAGCCAACCCGGACAGGACCTCTATGGCTACACCTTC

V gene: TRBV5-4
clone size: .
J gene: TRBJ2-2
D gene: .
CDR3 protein: CASREDPEVTGELFF
CDR3 DNA: TGTGCCAGCAGGGAGGACCCCGAAGTCACCGGGGAGCTGTTTTTT

V gene: TRBV6-4
clone size: .
J gene: TRBJ1-6
D gene: .
CDR3 protein: CASSHMLNSPLHF
CDR3 DNA: TGTGCCAGCAGTCACATGTTAAATTCACCCCTCCACTTT

V gene: TRBV7-3
clone size: .
J gene: TRBJ1-2
D gene: .
CDR3 protein: CASSLRQGGDGYTF
CDR3 DNA: TGTGCCAGCAGCTTAAGGCAGGGAGGGGATGGCTACACCTTC

V gene: TRBV11-2
clone size: .
J gene: TRBJ2-1
D gene: .
CDR3 protein: CASSLLSEQFF
CDR3 DNA: TGTGCCAGCAGCTTATTAAGCGAGCAGTTCTTC

V gene: TRBV6-5
clone size: few
J gene: TRBJ2-3
D gene: .
CDR3 protein: CASSYMDTQYF
CDR3 DNA: TGTGCCAGCAGTTATATGGATACGCAGTATTTT

V gene: TRBV6-4
clone size: .
J gene: TRBJ2-3
D gene: .
CDR3 protein: CASRGGGPTDTQYF
CDR3 DNA: TGTGCCAGCAGGGGAGGGGGGCCCACAGATACGCAGTATTTT

V gene: TRBV4-2
clone size: .
J gene: TRBJ1-2
D gene: TRBD1
CDR3 protein: CASSQGQGGVDGYTF
CDR3 DNA: TGTGCCAGCAGCCAGGGACAGGGGGGAGTCGATGGCTACACCTTC

V gene: TRBV19
clone size: .
J gene: TRBJ1-3
D gene: TRBD1
CDR3 protein: CASRPGGRNTIYF
CDR3 DNA: TGTGCCAGTCGACCAGGGGGAAGAAACACCATATATTTT

V gene: TRBV6-5
clone size: once
J gene: TRBJ1-5
D gene: TRBD1
CDR3 protein: CASSPGGEQPQHF
CDR3 DNA: TGTGCCAGCAGTCCAGGGGGCGAACAGCCCCAGCATTTT

V gene: TRBV11-3
clone size: .
J gene: TRBJ2-2
D gene: TRBD1
CDR3 protein: CASSLGQGNTGELFF
CDR3 DNA: TGTGCCAGCAGCTTGGGACAGGGGAACACCGGGGAGCTGTTTTTT

V gene: TRBV11-3
clone size: .
J gene: TRBJ2-2
D gene: TRBD1
CDR3 protein: CASSLGSRTGENTGELFF
CDR3 DNA: TGTGCCAGCAGCTTAGGGAGCCGGACAGGGGAGAACACCGGGGAGCTGTTTTTT

V gene: TRBV30
clone size: many
J gene: TRBJ1-6
D gene: .
CDR3 protein: CAWSTQTITLHF
CDR3 DNA: TGTGCCTGGAGTACCCAGACAATCACCCTCCACTTT

V gene: TRBV9
clone size: .
J gene: TRBJ1-2
D gene: .
CDR3 protein: CASSSGLDYGYTF
CDR3 DNA: TGTGCCAGCAGCTCAGGGTTGGACTATGGCTACACCTTC

V gene: TRBV11-3
clone size: .
J gene: TRBJ1-5
D gene: .
CDR3 protein: CASSFNINQPQHF
CDR3 DNA: TGTGCCAGCAGCTTTAACATTAATCAGCCCCAGCATTTT

V gene: TRBV5-5
clone size: .
J gene: TRBJ1-5
D gene: TRBD1
CDR3 protein: CASSYRQGSNQPQHF
CDR3 DNA: TGTGCCAGCAGCTACCGACAGGGTAGCAATCAGCCCCAGCATTTT

V gene: TRBV5-1
clone size: .
J gene: TRBJ2-7
D gene: .
CDR3 protein: CASSGGGGPASYEQYF
CDR3 DNA: TGCGCCAGCAGCGGGGGCGGGGGACCAGCCTCCTACGAGCAGTACTTC

V gene: TRBV28
clone size: .
J gene: TRBJ1-5
D gene: TRBD1
CDR3 protein: CASRKLGQGVIQPQHF
CDR3 DNA: TGTGCCAGCAGAAAATTGGGACAGGGGGTAATTCAGCCCCAGCATTTT

V gene: TRBV12-2
clone size: .
J gene: TRBJ1-1
D gene: .
CDR3 protein: CASRPLGNRGMNTEAFF
CDR3 DNA: TGTGCAAGTCGCCCCCTGGGAAACAGGGGGATGAACACTGAAGCTTTCTTT

V gene: TRBV3-1/TRBV3-2
clone size: .
J gene: TRBJ1-1
D gene: .
CDR3 protein: CASSPFLGGENTEAFF
CDR3 DNA: TGTGCCAGCAGCCCCTTCTTGGGGGGGGAGAACACTGAAGCTTTCTTT

V gene: TRBV4-1
clone size: .
J gene: TRBJ1-1
D gene: .
CDR3 protein: CASSQEPSGEAFF
CDR3 DNA: TGCGCCAGCAGCCAAGAACCTTCAGGTGAAGCTTTCTTT

V gene: TRBV11-3
clone size: .
J gene: TRBJ2-2
D gene: .
CDR3 protein: CASSRQTGSLTGELFF
CDR3 DNA: TGTGCCAGCAGCAGGCAAACCGGGAGCTTAACCGGGGAGCTGTTTTTT

V gene: TRBV11-2
clone size: .
J gene: TRBJ2-2
D gene: .
CDR3 protein: CASSLFEGNTGELFF
CDR3 DNA: TGTGCCAGCAGCTTATTTGAGGGGAACACCGGGGAGCTGTTTTTT

V gene: TRBV5-1
clone size: .
J gene: TRBJ2-7
D gene: TRBD2
CDR3 protein: CASSLTFGVGVAGVAEQYF
CDR3 DNA: TGCGCCAGCAGCTTGACATTCGGGGTAGGTGTGGCGGGAGTCGCCGAGCAGTACTTC

V gene: TRBV14
clone size: .
J gene: TRBJ1-2
D gene: .
CDR3 protein: CASSQDRLGGGYTF
CDR3 DNA: TGTGCCAGCAGCCAAGATCGTCTGGGGGGTGGCTACACCTTC

V gene: TRBV5-5
clone size: .
J gene: TRBJ2-5
D gene: .
CDR3 protein: CASSFGQGHETQYF
CDR3 DNA: TGTGCCAGCAGCTTTGGTCAGGGACACGAGACCCAGTACTTC

V gene: TRBV2
clone size: .
J gene: TRBJ2-7
D gene: TRBD2
CDR3 protein: CASSELAGGPDEQYF
CDR3 DNA: TGTGCCAGCAGTGAACTAGCGGGAGGGCCTGACGAGCAGTACTTC

V gene: TRBV13
clone size: .
J gene: TRBJ2-3
D gene: .
CDR3 protein: CASSSRQSTDTQYF
CDR3 DNA: TGTGCCAGCAGCTCCAGACAGAGCACAGATACGCAGTATTTT

V gene: TRBV3-1/TRBV3-2
clone size: .
J gene: TRBJ2-3
D gene: TRBD1
CDR3 protein: CASSQAAPGQRSTDTQYF
CDR3 DNA: TGTGCCAGCAGCCAAGCGGCACCGGGACAGAGAAGCACAGATACGCAGTATTTT